The rows below give T cell receptor beta chains drawn from one sample of a study of response to subunit inactivated influenza vaccine. A single record per CDR3 protein comes from TCRdb applying MiXCR to the RT-PCR reads. The repertoire holds about 500,000 distinct CDR3 sequences, with approximately 15% as singletons. Sequences were derived from CD4+ T cells sorted from PBMCs, sampled 23 months after vaccination. The source is a man in his fifties or sixties who received an inactivated influenza vaccine. The CDR3 runs from the conserved cysteine through the conserved F or W. A D gene is named only where the DNA matches it firmly. Clone size, where shown, is once, few, many, or a class for clones that have expanded.

cdr3_aa,cdr3_nt,d_call,j_call,v_call,clone_size
CASSPDVGVATYEQYF,TGTGCCAGCAGCCCAGACGTAGGAGTGGCCACCTACGAGCAGTACTTC,-,TRBJ2-7,TRBV9,-
CASSLLGPDTQYF,TGTGCCAGCAGCTTACTGGGACCTGATACGCAGTATTTT,-,TRBJ2-3,TRBV7-2,many
CASSPPGTGGETQYF,TGTGCCAGCAGCCCCCCAGGGACAGGTGGAGAGACCCAGTACTTC,TRBD1,TRBJ2-5,TRBV6-1,-
CASSLTRSSEQFF,TGTGCCAGCAGTTTAACCCGAAGCAGTGAGCAGTTCTTC,-,TRBJ2-1,TRBV12-3/TRBV12-4,-
CASSQVQRNQPQHF,TGCGCCAGCAGTCAGGTGCAGCGCAATCAGCCCCAGCATTTT,-,TRBJ1-5,TRBV23-1,-
CASSSLQISNQPQHF,TGTGCCAGCAGTAGCTTACAGATTAGCAATCAGCCCCAGCATTTT,-,TRBJ1-5,TRBV6-1,many
CAISPTGSEQYF,TGTGCCATCAGTCCGACAGGAAGCGAGCAGTACTTC,-,TRBJ2-7,TRBV10-3,few
CASSTETGGHGYTF,TGCGCCAGCAGCACCGAAACAGGGGGCCATGGCTACACCTTC,TRBD1,TRBJ1-2,TRBV5-1,many
CASSARLDSVETQYF,TGTGCCAGCAGCGCCCGACTAGATAGTGTAGAGACCCAGTACTTC,-,TRBJ2-5,TRBV28,-
CASSSLVGEKLFF,TGTGCCAGCAGCTCCCTGGTTGGGGAAAAACTGTTTTTT,-,TRBJ1-4,TRBV7-6,-
CASSQDIKGNSPLHF,TGTGCCAGCAGCCAAGATATAAAGGGGAATTCACCCCTCCACTTT,-,TRBJ1-6,TRBV4-2,few
CASSRRGGYAYTF,TGTGCCAGCAGCCGACGGGGGGGGTATGCCTACACCTTC,-,TRBJ1-2,TRBV2,-
CASSKFTTGQDYGYTF,TGCGCCAGCAGCAAGTTTACGACAGGTCAAGACTATGGCTACACCTTC,-,TRBJ1-2,TRBV5-1,-
CASSYGQLNQPQHF,TGTGCCAGCAGTTACGGACAGCTCAATCAGCCCCAGCATTTT,-,TRBJ1-5,TRBV6-5,-
CATSDNGREDEQYF,TGTGCCACCAGTGATAACGGACGGGAGGACGAGCAGTACTTC,TRBD2,TRBJ2-7,TRBV24-1,few
CASSLTARDNQPQHF,TGCGCCAGCAGCCTGACAGCGAGGGATAATCAGCCCCAGCATTTT,-,TRBJ1-5,TRBV4-3,many
CSGGQRESEQFF,TGCAGCGGGGGGCAGCGGGAGAGTGAGCAGTTCTTC,TRBD2,TRBJ2-1,TRBV29-1,-
CASSHRLWGNTDTQYF,TGCGCCAGCAGTCATCGGTTATGGGGAAACACAGATACGCAGTATTTT,-,TRBJ2-3,TRBV5-1,few
CASSLDRVREQYF,TGTGCCAGCAGCTTGGACAGGGTTCGCGAGCAGTACTTC,TRBD1,TRBJ2-7,TRBV7-2,-
CASTTAGRGNQPQHF,TGTGCCAGCACTACGGCTGGGCGGGGGAATCAGCCCCAGCATTTT,-,TRBJ1-5,TRBV6-2/TRBV6-3,few
CSARPPFGYSYNEQFF,TGCAGTGCTAGGCCCCCATTCGGGTACTCCTACAATGAGCAGTTCTTC,-,TRBJ2-1,TRBV20-1,few
CASSLGTAGSYEQYF,TGCGCCAGCAGCCTAGGGACGGCCGGGTCCTACGAGCAGTACTTC,-,TRBJ2-7,TRBV4-1,-
CASNSGLINTGELFF,TGTGCCAGCAACTCCGGACTAATTAACACCGGGGAGCTGTTTTTT,-,TRBJ2-2,TRBV7-9,-
CASSLEASLSGYTF,TGTGCCAGCAGCTTAGAAGCGTCGTTGAGTGGCTACACCTTC,-,TRBJ1-2,TRBV7-2,-
CSARWGPEKYEQYF,TGCAGTGCTAGGTGGGGACCGGAGAAATACGAGCAGTACTTC,-,TRBJ2-7,TRBV20-1,few
CSASTSGRPYEQYF,TGCAGTGCTTCGACTAGCGGGAGACCCTACGAGCAGTACTTC,TRBD2,TRBJ2-7,TRBV20-1,-
CASRRTSGLVVYEQYF,TGTGCCAGCAGACGGACTAGCGGGCTGGTAGTATACGAGCAGTACTTC,TRBD2,TRBJ2-7,TRBV6-1,-
CASSLALATGELFF,TGTGCCAGCAGCTTAGCGCTCGCTACCGGGGAGCTGTTTTTT,-,TRBJ2-2,TRBV7-2,many
CASSQDLMSEGTQYF,TGTGCCAGCAGCCAAGATCTGATGAGCGAAGGTACGCAGTATTTT,-,TRBJ2-3,TRBV4-2,-
CASSPTTGGFEKLFF,TGTGCCAGCAGCCCGACGACAGGGGGTTTTGAAAAACTGTTTTTT,TRBD1,TRBJ1-4,TRBV3-1,few
CASSQGDRGVTDTQYF,TGCGCCAGCAGCCAAGGGGACAGGGGAGTCACAGATACGCAGTATTTT,TRBD1,TRBJ2-3,TRBV4-3,few
CSVEDRARTPYEQYF,TGCAGCGTTGAAGATCGGGCACGGACCCCCTACGAGCAGTACTTC,-,TRBJ2-7,TRBV29-1,-
CASSQALGEAFF,TGTGCCAGCAGCCAAGCGTTGGGTGAAGCTTTCTTT,-,TRBJ1-1,TRBV3-1,few
CATPWVAYQETQYF,TGTGCCACGCCCTGGGTAGCCTACCAAGAGACCCAGTACTTC,-,TRBJ2-5,TRBV25-1,few
CASSRRQEQFF,TGTGCCAGCAGTCGACGACAGGAGCAGTTCTTC,-,TRBJ2-1,TRBV12-3/TRBV12-4,-
CACSQDRPSGRPRETQYF,TGTGCCTGCAGCCAAGATAGGCCTAGCGGGAGGCCCCGGGAGACCCAGTACTTC,TRBD2,TRBJ2-5,TRBV3-1,-
CASSQDLGTVGSPLHF,TGCGCCAGCAGCCAAGATCTCGGGACGGTCGGTTCACCCCTCCACTTT,-,TRBJ1-6,TRBV4-3,few
CASSSQGGLAKNIQYF,TGTGCCAGCAGCTCACAGGGGGGGCTAGCCAAAAACATTCAGTACTTC,-,TRBJ2-4,TRBV7-9,few
CASSLASGAGNTIYF,TGTGCCAGCAGCTTAGCGTCGGGTGCCGGAAACACCATATATTTT,-,TRBJ1-3,TRBV7-2,few
CASSAVRVNTEAFF,TGTGCCAGCAGCGCCGTGAGAGTGAACACTGAAGCTTTCTTT,-,TRBJ1-1,TRBV9,-
CASSPSGQGFYGYTF,TGTGCCAGCTCACCATCGGGACAGGGATTTTACGGCTACACCTTC,TRBD1,TRBJ1-2,TRBV18,-
CSVEEPGRGNYGYTF,TGCAGCGTTGAAGAACCCGGGAGGGGTAACTATGGCTACACCTTC,-,TRBJ1-2,TRBV29-1,-